A selection of T cell receptor beta chains follows, all from one sample in a study of T cell responses to AZD1222 COVID-19 vaccine. Assay: immunoSEQ multiplex PCR; the TCRdb copy retains only in-frame clones and omits some. The sample contains over 150,000 clones, almost 90% of which appear only once. Sequenced material: peripheral blood, taken on day 0 of AZD1222 vaccination. The receptor set was obtained from an adult in good health. Both conserved end residues are part of each CDR3. A D gene is named only where the DNA matches it firmly. Rows may omit the clone size; those that give it use once, few, many or a size class.

V	J	size	D	CDR3	DNA
TRBV2	TRBJ2-5	-	TRBD2	CASSDRLAERKETQYF	TGTGCCAGCAGTGATCGCCTAGCGGAACGGAAAGAGACCCAGTACTTC
TRBV19	TRBJ1-5	-	-	CASSYGPGNQPQHF	TGTGCCAGTAGTTACGGTCCAGGGAATCAGCCCCAGCATTTT
TRBV2	TRBJ2-1	-	-	CASSEGRRKQFF	TGTGCCAGCAGTGAAGGGCGGCGCAAGCAGTTCTTC
TRBV7-3	TRBJ2-3	-	TRBD1	CASSRQGGTDTQYF	TGTGCCAGCAGCCGACAGGGGGGTACAGATACGCAGTATTTT
TRBV7-2	TRBJ2-7	few	-	CASSVQGRYEQYF	TGTGCCAGCAGCGTACAGGGTCGCTACGAGCAGTACTTC
TRBV28	TRBJ2-1	-	TRBD1	CAISGTGGSYNEQFF	TGTGCCATATCAGGGACAGGGGGCTCCTACAATGAGCAGTTCTTC
TRBV30	TRBJ1-4	-	-	CAWSGTTPGYNEKLFF	TGTGCCTGGAGTGGGACGACTCCGGGCTATAATGAAAAACTGTTTTTT
TRBV10-3	TRBJ2-2	-	-	CAISDQNTGELFF	TGTGCCATCAGTGACCAAAATACCGGGGAGCTGTTTTTT
TRBV6-5	TRBJ1-2	-	-	CASRSNSEGYTF	TGTGCCAGCAGATCTAACTCAGAGGGCTACACCTTC
TRBV29-1	TRBJ2-7	-	TRBD2	CSVAGGTSGSPYEQYF	TGCAGCGTTGCCGGGGGGACTAGTGGGAGCCCCTACGAGCAGTACTTC
TRBV28	TRBJ1-4	-	-	CASSPSLPGEERTNEKLFF	TGTGCCAGCAGCCCCTCCTTGCCAGGGGAAGAACGAACTAATGAAAAACTGTTTTTT
TRBV9	TRBJ2-7	-	-	CASSVGTASYEQYF	TGTGCCAGCAGCGTCGGGACGGCTTCCTACGAGCAGTACTTC
TRBV2	TRBJ1-1	-	TRBD1	CASSAPGQGDPEAFF	TGTGCCAGCAGTGCACCGGGACAGGGAGACCCTGAAGCTTTCTTT
TRBV20-1	TRBJ2-7	few	TRBD1	CSASAGTGGFDEQYF	TGCAGTGCTAGTGCCGGGACAGGGGGCTTCGACGAGCAGTACTTC
TRBV7-9	TRBJ1-5	-	TRBD1	CASSHRDRVGNQPQHF	TGTGCCAGCAGCCACCGGGACAGGGTGGGTAATCAGCCCCAGCATTTT
TRBV28	TRBJ1-1	-	TRBD1	CASSLKTDRGTEAFF	TGTGCCAGCAGTTTAAAGACCGACAGGGGCACTGAAGCTTTCTTT
TRBV21-1	TRBJ2-1	-	-	CASSSMNPRTGGRNEQFF	TGTGCCAGCAGCTCCATGAATCCGCGGACAGGGGGCCGCAATGAGCAGTTCTTC
TRBV30	TRBJ1-3	-	-	CAWGANSGNTIYF	TGTGCCTGGGGGGCCAACTCTGGAAACACCATATATTTT
TRBV28	TRBJ2-7	-	-	CASLKGHVGAEQYF	TGTGCCAGCCTCAAGGGACACGTCGGAGCCGAGCAGTACTTC
TRBV24-1	TRBJ1-2	-	-	CATSDLRDRGGYTF	TGTGCCACCAGTGATCTGAGGGACCGGGGAGGCTACACCTTC
TRBV27	TRBJ1-2	-	TRBD1	CASSLGQGKTYTF	TGTGCCAGCAGTTTAGGACAGGGGAAGACCTACACCTTC
TRBV3-1/TRBV3-2	TRBJ1-5	-	-	CASSQGEQPQHF	TGTGCCAGCAGCCAGGGTGAACAGCCCCAGCATTTT
TRBV4-2	TRBJ1-6	-	-	CASGAGFVGSPLHF	TGTGCCAGCGGGGCGGGGTTTGTTGGTTCACCCCTCCACTTT
TRBV4-2	TRBJ1-1	-	-	CASSQGTARSDTEAFF	TGTGCCAGCAGCCAGGGGACTGCTCGGAGTGACACTGAAGCTTTCTTT
TRBV30	TRBJ2-3	-	TRBD2	CAWSVLGGADTQYF	TGTGCCTGGAGTGTACTTGGGGGGGCAGATACGCAGTATTTT
TRBV7-2	TRBJ1-2	-	-	CASSLGDAITYGYTF	TGTGCCAGCAGCTTAGGAGACGCAATAACCTATGGCTACACCTTC
TRBV4-1	TRBJ1-2	-	TRBD1	CASSHRTGDGYGYTF	TGCGCCAGCAGCCACCGGACAGGGGATGGCTATGGCTACACCTTC
TRBV7-2	TRBJ1-5	once	TRBD1	CASSPHLDRAQPQHF	TGTGCCAGCAGCCCCCACCTCGACAGGGCCCAGCCCCAGCATTTT
TRBV7-7	TRBJ2-7	once	TRBD2	CASSAGLAGYYEQYF	TGTGCCAGCAGCGCCGGACTAGCGGGTTACTACGAGCAGTACTTC
TRBV6-2/TRBV6-3	TRBJ2-1	few	-	CASSSSQPGKDEQFF	TGTGCCAGCAGTTCCTCTCAGCCTGGAAAGGATGAGCAGTTCTTC
TRBV30	TRBJ1-2	-	TRBD1	CACPGQGIGYTF	TGTGCCTGTCCGGGACAGGGCATTGGCTACACCTTC
TRBV7-2	TRBJ1-1	-	-	CASSLETRNTEAFF	TGTGCCAGCAGCTTAGAGACGAGGAACACTGAAGCTTTCTTT
TRBV27	TRBJ2-2	-	TRBD2	CATQGLAGNTGELFF	TGTGCCACCCAGGGACTAGCGGGTAACACCGGGGAGCTGTTTTTT
TRBV6-1	TRBJ1-2	once	-	CASSERGNGYTF	TGTGCCAGCAGTGAACGCGGGAATGGCTACACCTTC
TRBV4-1	TRBJ2-3	-	TRBD2	CASSRIAVFSGASTDTQYF	TGCGCCAGCAGCCGAATAGCAGTATTTAGCGGGGCTAGCACAGATACGCAGTATTTT
TRBV7-3	TRBJ2-7	-	TRBD2	CASSLTPGGYEQYF	TGTGCCAGCAGCTTAACTCCCGGGGGGTACGAGCAGTACTTC
TRBV6-1	TRBJ1-1	-	TRBD1	CASSSQGDGEAFF	TGTGCCAGCAGTTCCCAGGGGGACGGTGAAGCTTTCTTT
TRBV12-5	TRBJ2-2	-	TRBD2	CASGLLGRANTGELFF	TGTGCTAGTGGTTTGCTTGGGAGGGCTAACACCGGGGAGCTGTTTTTT
TRBV3-1/TRBV3-2	TRBJ1-2	-	-	CASSPVSYYGYTF	TGTGCCAGCAGCCCGGTTTCTTACTATGGCTACACCTTC
TRBV30	TRBJ1-1	once	-	CAWNRNTEAFF	TGTGCCTGGAATCGAAACACTGAAGCTTTCTTT
TRBV5-1	TRBJ1-3	-	-	CASSSELDGNTIYF	TGCGCCAGCAGCTCGGAACTGGACGGAAACACCATATATTTT
TRBV6-5	TRBJ1-2	once	-	CASSPTLLGNYGYTF	TGTGCCAGCAGTCCCACACTATTAGGGAACTATGGCTACACCTTC
TRBV6-5	TRBJ2-6	-	-	CASSFVGSGANVLTF	TGTGCCAGCAGTTTCGTGGGCTCTGGGGCCAACGTCCTGACTTTC
TRBV5-6	TRBJ1-4	-	-	CASSLGTLTVVATNEKLFF	TGTGCCAGCAGCTTGGGCACGCTCACTGTGGTAGCAACTAATGAAAAACTGTTTTTT
TRBV28	TRBJ1-5	-	TRBD1	CASSLRDRGRQPQHF	TGTGCCAGCAGCCTCCGGGACAGGGGGCGTCAGCCCCAGCATTTT
TRBV14	TRBJ1-4	-	-	CASSPNWGSNEKLFF	TGTGCCAGCAGCCCTAACTGGGGGTCGAATGAAAAACTGTTTTTT
TRBV24-1	TRBJ1-2	-	TRBD1	CATGAADRAYGYTF	TGTGCCACCGGTGCCGCGGACAGGGCTTATGGCTACACCTTC
TRBV7-6	TRBJ2-3	-	TRBD2	CASSLAGLAGDTQYF	TGTGCCAGCAGCTTAGCGGGTCTAGCGGGGGATACGCAGTATTTT
TRBV28	TRBJ2-7	-	TRBD1	CAARQGSVNEQYF	TGTGCCGCTAGACAGGGGTCTGTGAACGAGCAGTACTTC
TRBV6-5	TRBJ1-3	once	-	CASTGQHSGNTIYF	TGTGCCAGCACTGGACAGCACTCTGGAAACACCATATATTTT
TRBV5-5	TRBJ2-1	-	-	CASSYGVAGRYNEQFF	TGTGCCAGCAGCTATGGAGTTGCGGGGAGGTACAATGAGCAGTTCTTC
TRBV3-1/TRBV3-2	TRBJ1-2	-	TRBD1	CASSQVRGSTYGYTF	TGTGCCAGCAGCCAAGTCAGGGGGTCCACCTATGGCTACACCTTC
TRBV19	TRBJ1-3	once	TRBD1	CASSTTGAISGNTIYF	TGTGCCAGTAGCACAACAGGGGCGATCTCTGGAAACACCATATATTTT
TRBV27	TRBJ2-2	-	TRBD1	CASSTQGAYTGELFF	TGTGCCAGCAGCACACAGGGGGCTTACACCGGGGAGCTGTTTTTT
TRBV2	TRBJ1-5	-	TRBD1	CASSTDRGGLSNQPQHF	TGTGCCAGCAGCACGGACAGGGGGGGGCTAAGCAATCAGCCCCAGCATTTT